The source of this TCR beta chain is a study of blood T cell repertoires in COVID-19. Across the study: The study drew acute and convalescent COVID-19 samples from the United States, Italy and Spain. T cells, B-cell-depleted T cells, or PBMCs provided the cDNA or gDNA that served as material.

How the authors handled the data: The authors estimated nucleated cell counts from reference gene primer amplification. TCRdb's copy holds only in-frame clones and misses some; the assay was immunoSEQ multiplex PCR. Clone size and V and J calls were adopted from that table, with D and trimming inferred from the DNA. Altogether some 150,000 clones are present, about 85% being singletons, with the ten largest covering 2% to 3%. Germline V CDR1 and CDR2: LNHDA, SQIVND (reference sequence). V was cut by 4 bases and J by 0 bases, with 7 bases left in between. The CDR3 totals 14 residues. This chain connects TRBV19 to TRBJ1-3; D gene ambiguous. The sequenced material came from peripheral blood. The clonotype originates from a woman aged 70-85 years with acute or convalescent COVID-19. Here the CDR3 reads CASSKYGSGNTIYF. The DNA of the CDR3 is TGTGCCAGTAGTAAGTACGGCTCTGGAAACACCATATATTTT. Filled out from reference TRBV19 and TRBJ1-3, the complete variable domain reads DGGITQSPKYLFRKEGQNVTLSCEQNLNHDAMYWYRQDPGQGLRLIYYSQIVNDFQKGDIAEGYSVSREKKESFPLTVTSAQKNPTAFYLCASSKYGSGNTIYFGEGSWLTVV.